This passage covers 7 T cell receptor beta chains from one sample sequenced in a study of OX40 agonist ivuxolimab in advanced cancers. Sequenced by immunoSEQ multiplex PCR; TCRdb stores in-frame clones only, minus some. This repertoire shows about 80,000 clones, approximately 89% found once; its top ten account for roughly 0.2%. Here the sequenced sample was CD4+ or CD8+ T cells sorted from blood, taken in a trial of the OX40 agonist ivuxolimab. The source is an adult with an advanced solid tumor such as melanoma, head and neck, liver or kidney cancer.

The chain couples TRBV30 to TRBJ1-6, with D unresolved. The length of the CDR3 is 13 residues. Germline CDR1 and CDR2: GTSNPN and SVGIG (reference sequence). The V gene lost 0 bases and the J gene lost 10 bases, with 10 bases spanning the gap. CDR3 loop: CAWSVGLGSPLHF. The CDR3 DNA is TGTGCCTGGAGTGTCGGGCTTGGGTCACCCCTCCACTTT. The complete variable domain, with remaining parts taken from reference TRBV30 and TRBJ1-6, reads SQTIHQWPATLVQPVGSPLSLECTVEGTSNPNLYWYRQAAGRGLQLLFYSVGIGQISSEVPQNLSASRPQDRQFILSSKKLLLSDSGFYLCAWSVGLGSPLHFGNGTRLTVT.

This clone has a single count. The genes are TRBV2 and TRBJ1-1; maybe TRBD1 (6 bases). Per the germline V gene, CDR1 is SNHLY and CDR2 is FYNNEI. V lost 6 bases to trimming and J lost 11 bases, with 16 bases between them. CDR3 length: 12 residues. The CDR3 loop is CASREQGWDAFF. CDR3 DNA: TGTGCCAGCAGGGAACAGGGCTGGGATGCTTTCTTT.

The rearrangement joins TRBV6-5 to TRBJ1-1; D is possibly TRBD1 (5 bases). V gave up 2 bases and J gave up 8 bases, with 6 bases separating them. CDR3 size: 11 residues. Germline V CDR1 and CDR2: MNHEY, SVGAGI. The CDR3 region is CASSYGHEAFF. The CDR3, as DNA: TGTGCCAGCAGTTACGGACACGAAGCTTTCTTT.

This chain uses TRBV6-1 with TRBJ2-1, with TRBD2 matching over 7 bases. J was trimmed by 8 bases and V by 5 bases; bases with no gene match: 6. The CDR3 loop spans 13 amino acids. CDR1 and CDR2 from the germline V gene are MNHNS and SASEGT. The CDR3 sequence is CASSTREGHEQFF. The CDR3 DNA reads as TGTGCCAGCAGTACCAGGGAGGGGCATGAGCAGTTCTTC.

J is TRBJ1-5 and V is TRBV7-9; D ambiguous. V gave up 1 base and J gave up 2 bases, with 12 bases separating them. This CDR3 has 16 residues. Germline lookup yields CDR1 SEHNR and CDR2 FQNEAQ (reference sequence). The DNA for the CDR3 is TGTGCCAGCAGCTTAGTAGCGGGGATCGGCAATCAGCCCCAGCATTTT. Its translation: CASSLVAGIGNQPQHF.

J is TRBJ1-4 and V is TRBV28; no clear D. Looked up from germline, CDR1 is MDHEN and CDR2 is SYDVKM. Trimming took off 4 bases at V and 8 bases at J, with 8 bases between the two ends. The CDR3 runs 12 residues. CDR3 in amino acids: CASSSVGEKLFF. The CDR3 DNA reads TGTGCCAGCAGTTCCGTTGGGGAAAAACTGTTTTTT.

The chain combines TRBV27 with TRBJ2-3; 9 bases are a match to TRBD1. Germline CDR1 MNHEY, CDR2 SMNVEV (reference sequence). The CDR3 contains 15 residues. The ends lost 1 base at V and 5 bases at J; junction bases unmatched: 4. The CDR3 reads CASSLFSGQGDTQYF. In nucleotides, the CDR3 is TGTGCCAGCAGTTTATTTTCGGGACAGGGAGATACGCAGTATTTT.